The 22 T cell receptor beta chains listed next were all sequenced from one sample in a study of T cell repertoires in cytomegalovirus infection. One entry per CDR3 protein, called by TCRdb with MiXCR from the reads. The sample consists of about 250,000 distinct CDR3 sequences, 10% to 15% of them appearing once. Source material: PBMCs. The receptors come from a human donor in good health (CMV status not recorded). Some clones in this sample may be carry-over from other donors' samples.

This clonotype was detected many times. The J gene is TRBJ2-7, the V gene TRBV10-3; D might be TRBD2 (5 bases). The CDR3 loop spans 14 amino acids. CDR1 and CDR2 (germline): ENHRY, SYGVKD. V lost 0 bases and J lost 11, with 17 bases in between. The CDR3 nucleotides are TGTGCCATCAGTGAGTCGGGAGACACAGCTATGGAGTACTTC. Translation: CAISESGDTAMEYF.

In this sample, this clonotype turned up a few times. DNA for the CDR3: TGTGCCAGCAGCCCGTGGACAGGGGGCTTCTCTGGGGCCAACGTCCTGACTTTC. This translates into CASSPWTGGFSGANVLTF. V usage is TRBV7-3 and J usage is TRBJ2-6; TRBD1 matches 11 bases. This CDR3 contains 18 residues. Trimming took 5 bases from V and 0 from J; bases not matched to a gene: 6. Germline V lookup: CDR1 SGHTA, CDR2 FQGTGA. Full variable domain (remainder filled in from reference TRBV7-3 and TRBJ2-6): GAGVSQTPSNKVTEKGKYVELRCDPISGHTALYWYRQSLGQGPEFLIYFQGTGAADDSGLPNDRFFAVRPEGSVSTLKIQRTERGDSAVYLCASSPWTGGFSGANVLTFGAGSRLTVL.

The sample holds many counts of this clonotype. The chain employs TRBV7-9 and TRBJ2-3; TRBD2 matches 11 bases. Germline V gives CDR1 SEHNR, CDR2 FQNEAQ (reference sequence). CDR3 length: 13 residues. V trimming: 4 bases; J trimming: 8 bases; junction bases outside the gene matches: 2. CDR3 sequence reads: CASSSSGRSTQYF. DNA for the CDR3: TGTGCCAGCAGCTCTAGCGGGAGGAGTACGCAGTATTTT.

This clonotype was recorded at least ten times. CDR3 nucleotide sequence: TGTGCCAGCAGCCCCGTACAGGGCTGGCCCCTCCACTTT. Protein: CASSPVQGWPLHF. The chain couples TRBV7-2 to TRBJ1-6, with D tentatively TRBD1 (6 bases). Germline V gene lookup returns CDR1 SGHTA and CDR2 FQGNSA. V was clipped by 5 bases and J by 13 bases, with 15 bases between them. The CDR3 contains 13 residues.

The chain joins TRBV19 to TRBJ1-1; tentatively, D is TRBD1 (6 bases). The germline CDR1 and CDR2 sequences are LNHDA and SQIVND (reference sequence). V dropped 6 bases and J dropped 4 bases, with 15 bases sitting between them. The CDR3 has 14 residues. The CDR3 protein is CASRRGWESTEAFF. The CDR3 nucleotides are TGTGCCAGTAGGAGGGGGTGGGAGAGCACTGAAGCTTTCTTT.

The sample holds a few counts of this clonotype. The chain recombines TRBV5-1 with TRBJ1-4, with D maybe TRBD1 (5 bases). Per the germline V gene, CDR1 is SGHRS and CDR2 is YFSETQ. The CDR3 is 18 residues long. Trimming shortened V by 0 bases and J by 0 bases, and 15 bases separated the two germline ends. CDR3 nucleotide sequence: TGCGCCAGCAGCTTGGTAGGCCAGGGTGCGGCAACTAATGAAAAACTGTTTTTT. This encodes CASSLVGQGAATNEKLFF.

This clonotype was counted ten times or more. The rearrangement uses TRBV20-1 and TRBJ2-7; D unclear. The germline V gene has CDR1 DFQATT and CDR2 SNEGSKA (reference sequence). The CDR3 contains 12 residues. Trimming cost V 4 bases and J 3 bases, with 10 bases left between them. The CDR3 sequence is CSAITEFYEQYF. The CDR3 DNA reads TGCAGTGCTATTACAGAGTTCTACGAGCAGTACTTC.

This chain joins TRBV6-2 or TRBV6-3 and TRBJ2-3, with 8 positions matching TRBD1. V was pared by 5 bases and J by 0 bases, with 7 bases of the junction left unmatched. The CDR3 consists of 16 residues. CDR1 and CDR2 from the germline V gene are MNHEY and SVGEGT. For the CDR3, the DNA is TGTGCCAGCAGTCGGGACAGGACCACTAGCACAGATACGCAGTATTTT. It translates to CASSRDRTTSTDTQYF.

This clonotype was found a few times. The rearrangement joins TRBV20-1 to TRBJ2-7, with 7 bases identical to TRBD1. After removal of 6 bases from V and 6 bases from J, the junction contained 11 bases not matched to a gene. The CDR3 loop spans 13 amino acids. Germline V gene sequence: CDR1 DFQATT, CDR2 SNEGSKA (reference sequence). The CDR3 sequence: CSAFFGPGGEQYF. DNA of the CDR3: TGCAGTGCCTTCTTCGGCCCAGGGGGCGAGCAGTACTTC.

The V gene is TRBV29-1, the J gene TRBJ2-7, with D maybe TRBD1 (6 bases). V was trimmed by 7 bases and J by 3 bases, leaving 10 bases between them. The CDR3 runs 11 residues. Looked up from germline, CDR1 is SQVTM and CDR2 is ANQGSEA. This chain's CDR3 is CSGGQLYEQYF. The CDR3 DNA reads TGCAGCGGCGGACAGCTCTACGAGCAGTACTTC.

This clonotype showed up many times. The V and J genes are TRBV7-2 and TRBJ1-5; 9 bases align to TRBD1. Germline V gene lookup returns CDR1 SGHTA and CDR2 FQGNSA. Unmatched junction bases numbered 5, after V lost 5 bases and J lost 3 bases. The CDR3 loop spans 15 amino acids. Here the CDR3 reads CASSPGTGINQPQHF. For the CDR3, the DNA is TGTGCCAGCAGCCCTGGGACAGGGATCAATCAGCCCCAGCATTTT.

This clonotype has a count of ten or more. This sequence joins TRBV6-2 or TRBV6-3 and TRBJ2-6; 11 bases line up with TRBD1. V lost 6 bases and J lost 1; bases outside the gene matches: 11. The CDR3 has 19 amino acids. CDR1 and CDR2 (germline): MNHEY, SVGEGT. CDR3 residues: CASRPPGQGVRSGANVLTF. CDR3 DNA: TGTGCCAGCAGACCCCCGGGACAGGGGGTACGATCTGGGGCCAACGTCCTGACTTTC.

V is TRBV3-1 and J is TRBJ2-1; 10 bases line up with TRBD2. The CDR3 is 16 amino acids. Germline V gives CDR1 LGHDT, CDR2 YNNKEL (reference sequence). The J segment lost 7 bases and the V segment lost 0 bases, leaving 6 bases of the junction unmatched. The CDR3 spells CASSQDRGTSDNEQFF. The CDR3 bases are TGTGCCAGCAGCCAAGATAGGGGGACTAGCGATAATGAGCAGTTCTTC.

Many counts were recorded for this clonotype. This rearrangement joins TRBV7-2 to TRBJ1-4; weak D call: TRBD1 (6 bases). The CDR3 loop spans 15 amino acids. Trimming took off 3 bases at V and 8 bases at J, with 16 bases between the two ends. The germline gives CDR1 SGHTA, CDR2 FQGNSA. CDR3: CASSLGLGAGEKLFF. Here the CDR3 DNA reads TGTGCCAGCAGCTTGGGTTTGGGGGCAGGGGAAAAACTGTTTTTT.

This clonotype was observed at least ten times. The chain joins TRBV7-2 to TRBJ1-3; the D gene is possibly TRBD1 (6 bases). Trimming shortened V by 1 base and J by 3 bases, and 10 bases separated the two germline ends. The CDR3 spans 15 residues. Germline V gene sequence: CDR1 SGHTA, CDR2 FQGNSA. The chain's CDR3 is CASSLGGGDGNTIYF. The DNA of the CDR3 is TGTGCCAGCAGCTTAGGAGGGGGGGATGGAAACACCATATATTTT.

The sample holds many counts of this clonotype. The V gene is TRBV7-2, the J gene TRBJ2-5; no definite D call. Germline V gene sequence: CDR1 SGHTA, CDR2 FQGNSA. Deletions cut 5 bases from V and 6 bases from J, with 7 bases between. The CDR3 covers 11 residues. Here the CDR3 DNA reads TGTGCCAGCAGCCCAAGTAAGACCCAGTACTTC. Its translation: CASSPSKTQYF. The full variable domain, its missing parts supplied by reference TRBV7-2 and TRBJ2-5, is GAGVSQSPSNKVTEKGKDVELRCDPISGHTALYWYRQSLGQGLEFLIYFQGNSAPDKSGLPSDRFSAERTGGSVSTLTIQRTQQEDSAVYLCASSPSKTQYFGPGTRLLVL.

This clonotype came up many times. As DNA, the CDR3 is TGCGCCAGCAGCTTGCTGGGCTCCTACAATGAGCAGTTCTTC. It translates to CASSLLGSYNEQFF. This chain links TRBV5-1 with TRBJ2-1, with D unresolved. Germline lookup yields CDR1 SGHRS and CDR2 YFSETQ. The CDR3 is 14 amino acids. The V end lost 1 base, the J end lost 0 bases, and 5 bases lay between the germline ends.

This clonotype was seen many times. The J gene is TRBJ2-1, the V gene TRBV7-2; TRBD1 or TRBD2 may be the D gene (5 bases each). Between the trimmed V and J ends, which lost 2 bases and 7 bases, there was a span of 6 bases. Germline-derived CDR1 and CDR2 are SGHTA and FQGNSA. This CDR3 spans 12 amino acids. The DNA for the CDR3 is TGTGCCAGCAGCTTATGGGGGAATGAGCAGTTCTTC. It specifies CASSLWGNEQFF.

This clonotype was seen many times. The chain combines TRBV7-2 with TRBJ2-7, with 7 nucleotides matching TRBD2. CDR3 length: 16 amino acids. The junction had 6 bases not matched to a gene; V was cut back by 1 base and J by 0 bases. Germline CDR1 reads SGHTA; CDR2 reads FQGNSA. Here the CDR3 DNA reads TGTGCCAGCAGCTTAGTGGCGGGGGTGAACTCCTACGAGCAGTACTTC. Encoded protein: CASSLVAGVNSYEQYF.

This clonotype has only a few counts. The J gene is TRBJ2-1, the V gene TRBV30; D may be TRBD1 (6 bases). This CDR3 has 19 residues. CDR1 and CDR2 (germline): GTSNPN, SVGIG (reference sequence). V was trimmed by 0 bases and J by 0 bases, leaving 21 bases between them. This chain's CDR3 is CAWSVYQGMLLSSYNEQFF. As DNA, the CDR3 is TGTGCCTGGAGTGTATACCAGGGGATGCTTTTGAGCTCCTACAATGAGCAGTTCTTC.

The table lists this clonotype with many counts. J is TRBJ2-1 and V is TRBV4-2, with D unresolved. CDR3 length: 13 residues. The V end lost 0 bases, the J end lost 8 bases, and 8 bases lay between the germline ends. Germline V gene lookup returns CDR1 LGHNA and CDR2 YNFKEQ. The CDR3 bases are TGTGCCAGCAGCCAAGAATCTAGGGATGAGCAGTTCTTC. This translates into CASSQESRDEQFF.

The J gene is TRBJ1-1, the V gene TRBV28; D may be TRBD1 (5 bases). Germline assignment: CDR1 MDHEN and CDR2 SYDVKM. This CDR3 is 15 amino acids long. V gave up 3 bases and J gave up 2 bases, with 13 bases separating them. CDR3 region: CASSFRGDFNTEAFF. The DNA of the CDR3 is TGTGCCAGCAGTTTTAGAGGGGATTTCAACACTGAAGCTTTCTTT.